Below, one T cell receptor beta chain is given with its context. Its antigen is undetermined. Germline lookup yields CDR1 SGHRS and CDR2 YFSETQ. This CDR3 is 17 amino acids long. V lost 4 bases, J lost 7 bases, and 23 bases lay in between. This specimen belongs to a study of cytomegalovirus exposure and HLA in healthy donors. Study-level points and caveats: Follow-up analysis seemed to connect common viral pathogens with several of the most significant clusters identified. Reported results showed that the classifier diagnosed cytomegalovirus status with high specificity and sensitivity.

The PCR ran on 60 Vbeta and 13 Jbeta primers. Generated by immunoSEQ multiplex PCR, the TCRdb table keeps only in-frame clones and is missing some. This table has 100,000 to 120,000 clones, over 60% appearing once. This sequence was found in a woman in her 30s in good health and CMV-seronegative. The sequencing input was PBMCs. The chain joins TRBV5-1 to TRBJ2-2; maybe TRBD1 (6 bases). The DNA of the CDR3 is TGCGCCAGCAGCAACCCGAGGACAGATTTGAATGTCGGGGAGCTGTTTTTT. The encoded protein is CASSNPRTDLNVGELFF.